This TCR beta chain was retrieved from a study of blood T cell repertoires in COVID-19. Overall study: COVID-19 samples from acute and convalescent phases originated in the United States, Italy and Spain.

The CDR3 covers 12 residues. Trimming took 6 bases from V and 6 from J, leaving 10 bases between them. CDR1 LGHDT and CDR2 YNNKEL come from the germline V gene (reference sequence). A PCR-confirmed or clinician-diagnosed COVID-19 case had contacted exposed participants within 2 weeks of entry. Sequencing used immunoSEQ multiplex PCR; TCRdb keeps in-frame clones, though not all of them. The table lists about 180,000 clones, approximately 80% of them singletons. The sequencing input was PBMCs or T cells enriched from blood (not recorded which). The chain employs TRBV3-1 (or the pseudogene TRBV3-2) and TRBJ2-3; D uncertain. This clonotype originated in a man aged 55 to 69 who had been exposed to COVID-19. CDR3 region: CASSSPPDTQYF. CDR3 in DNA: TGTGCCAGCAGTTCCCCCCCGGATACGCAGTATTTT.